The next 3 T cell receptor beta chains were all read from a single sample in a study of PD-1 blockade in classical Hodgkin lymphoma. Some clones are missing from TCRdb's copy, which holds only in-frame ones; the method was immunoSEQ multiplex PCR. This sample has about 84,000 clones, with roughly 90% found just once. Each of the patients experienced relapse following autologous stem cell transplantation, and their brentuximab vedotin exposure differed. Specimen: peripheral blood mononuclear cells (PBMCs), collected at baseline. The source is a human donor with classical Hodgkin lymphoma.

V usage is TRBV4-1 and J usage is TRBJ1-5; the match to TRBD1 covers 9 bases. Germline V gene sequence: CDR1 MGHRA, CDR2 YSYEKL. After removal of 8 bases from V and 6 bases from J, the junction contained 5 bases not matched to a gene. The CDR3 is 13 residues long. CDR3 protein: CASSRDRAQPQHF. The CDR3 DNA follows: TGCGCCAGCTCCCGGGACAGGGCTCAGCCCCAGCATTTT.

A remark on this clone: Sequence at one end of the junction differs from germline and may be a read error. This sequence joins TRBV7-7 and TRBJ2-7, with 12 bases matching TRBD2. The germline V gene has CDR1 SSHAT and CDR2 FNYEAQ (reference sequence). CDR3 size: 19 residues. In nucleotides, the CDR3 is TGTGCTAGCAGCCCCGAGGGAGGACTAGCGGGGAATATCTCCTACGAGCAGTACTTC. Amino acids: CASSPEGGLAGNISYEQYF.

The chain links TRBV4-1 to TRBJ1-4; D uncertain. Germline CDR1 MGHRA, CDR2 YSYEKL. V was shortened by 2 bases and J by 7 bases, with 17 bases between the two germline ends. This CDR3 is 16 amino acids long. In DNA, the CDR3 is TGCGCCAGCAGCCAAACACACTTAACAGAACTTGAAAAACTGTTTTTT. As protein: CASSQTHLTELEKLFF.